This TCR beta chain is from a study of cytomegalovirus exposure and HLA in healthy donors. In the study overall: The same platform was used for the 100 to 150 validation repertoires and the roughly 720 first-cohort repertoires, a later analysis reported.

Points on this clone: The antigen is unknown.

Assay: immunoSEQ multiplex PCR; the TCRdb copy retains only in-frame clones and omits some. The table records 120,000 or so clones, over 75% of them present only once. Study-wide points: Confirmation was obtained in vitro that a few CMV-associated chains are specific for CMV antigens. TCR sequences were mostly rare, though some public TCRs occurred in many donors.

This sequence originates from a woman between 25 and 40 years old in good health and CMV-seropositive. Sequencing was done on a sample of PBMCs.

The CDR3 loop reads CASSQEWGTDSGNTIYF. The CDR3 nucleotides read TGCGCCAGCAGCCAAGAATGGGGCACCGACTCTGGAAACACCATATATTTT. This chain uses TRBV4-3 with TRBJ1-3; a possible D gene is TRBD1 (5 bases). Germline values: CDR1 LGHNA, CDR2 YSLEER. Trimming stripped 0 bases from V and 0 bases from J, with 12 bases between. This CDR3 region has 17 residues.